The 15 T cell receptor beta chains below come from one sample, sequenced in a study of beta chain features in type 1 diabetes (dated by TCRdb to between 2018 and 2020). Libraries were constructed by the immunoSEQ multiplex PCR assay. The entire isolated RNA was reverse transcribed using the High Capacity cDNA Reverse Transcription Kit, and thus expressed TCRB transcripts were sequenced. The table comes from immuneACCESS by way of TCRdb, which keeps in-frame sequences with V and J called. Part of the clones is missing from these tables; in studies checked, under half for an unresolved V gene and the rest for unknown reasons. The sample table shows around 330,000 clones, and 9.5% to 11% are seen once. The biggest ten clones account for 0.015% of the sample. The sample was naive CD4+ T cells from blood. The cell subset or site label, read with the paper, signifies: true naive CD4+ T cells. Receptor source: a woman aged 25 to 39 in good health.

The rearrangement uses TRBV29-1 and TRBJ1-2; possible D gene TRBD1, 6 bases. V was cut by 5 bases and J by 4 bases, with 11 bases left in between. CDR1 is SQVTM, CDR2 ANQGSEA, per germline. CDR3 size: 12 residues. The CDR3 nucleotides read TGCAGCGTTAATGGGGGCGGCTATGGCTACACCTTC. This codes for CSVNGGGYGYTF.

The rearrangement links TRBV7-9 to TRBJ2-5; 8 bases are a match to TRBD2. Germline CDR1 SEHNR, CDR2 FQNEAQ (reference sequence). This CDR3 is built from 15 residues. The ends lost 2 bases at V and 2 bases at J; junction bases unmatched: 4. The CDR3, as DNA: TGTGCCAGCAGCTTAAGAGCGGGAGAGCAAGAGACCCAGTACTTC. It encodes CASSLRAGEQETQYF.

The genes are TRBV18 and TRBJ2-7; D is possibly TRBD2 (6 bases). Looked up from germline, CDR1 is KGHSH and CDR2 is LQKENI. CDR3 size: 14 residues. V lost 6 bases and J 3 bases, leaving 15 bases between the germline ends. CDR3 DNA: TGTGCCAGCTCGTTAGGGACTTTCAGCTACGAGCAGTACTTC. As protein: CASSLGTFSYEQYF.

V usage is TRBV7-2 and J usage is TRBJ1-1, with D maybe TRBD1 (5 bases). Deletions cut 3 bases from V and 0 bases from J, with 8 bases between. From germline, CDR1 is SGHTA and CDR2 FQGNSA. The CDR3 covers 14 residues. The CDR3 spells CASSLGGLNTEAFF. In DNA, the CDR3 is TGTGCCAGCAGCTTGGGGGGATTGAACACTGAAGCTTTCTTT.

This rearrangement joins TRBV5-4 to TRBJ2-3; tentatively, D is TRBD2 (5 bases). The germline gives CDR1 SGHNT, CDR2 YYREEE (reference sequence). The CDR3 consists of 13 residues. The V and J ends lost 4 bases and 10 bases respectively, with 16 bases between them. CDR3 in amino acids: CASSPKTVEAQYF. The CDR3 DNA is TGTGCCAGCAGCCCAAAAACCGTGGAGGCGCAGTATTTT. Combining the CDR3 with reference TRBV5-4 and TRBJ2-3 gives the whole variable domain ETGVTQSPTHLIKTRGQQVTLRCSSQSGHNTVSWYQQALGQGPQFIFQYYREEENGRGNFPPRFSGLQFPNYSSELNVNALELDDSALYLCASSPKTVEAQYFGPGTRLTVL.

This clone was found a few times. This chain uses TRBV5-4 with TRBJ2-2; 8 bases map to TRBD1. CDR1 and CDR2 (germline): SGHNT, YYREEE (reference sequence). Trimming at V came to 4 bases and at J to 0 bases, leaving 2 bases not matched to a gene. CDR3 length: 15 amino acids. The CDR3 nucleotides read TGTGCCAGCAGCCAGGGACAGGCGAACACCGGGGAGCTGTTTTTT. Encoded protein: CASSQGQANTGELFF.

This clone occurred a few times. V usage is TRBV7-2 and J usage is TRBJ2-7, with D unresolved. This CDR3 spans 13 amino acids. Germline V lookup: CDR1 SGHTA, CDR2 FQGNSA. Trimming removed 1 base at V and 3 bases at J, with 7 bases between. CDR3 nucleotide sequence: TGTGCCAGCAGCTTAGGGCGGTTCTACGAGCAGTACTTC. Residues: CASSLGRFYEQYF.

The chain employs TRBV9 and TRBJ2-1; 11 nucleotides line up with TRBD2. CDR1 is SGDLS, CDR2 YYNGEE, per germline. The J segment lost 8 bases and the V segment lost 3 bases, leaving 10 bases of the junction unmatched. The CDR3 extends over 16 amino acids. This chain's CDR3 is CASSAVSGRAWDEQFF. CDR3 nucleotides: TGTGCCAGCAGCGCAGTTAGCGGGAGGGCCTGGGATGAGCAGTTCTTC. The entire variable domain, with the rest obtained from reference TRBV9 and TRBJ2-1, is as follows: DSGVTQTPKHLITATGQRVTLRCSPRSGDLSVYWYQQSLDQGLQFLIQYYNGEERAKGNILERFSAQQFPDLHSELNLSSLELGDSALYFCASSAVSGRAWDEQFFGPGTRLTVL.

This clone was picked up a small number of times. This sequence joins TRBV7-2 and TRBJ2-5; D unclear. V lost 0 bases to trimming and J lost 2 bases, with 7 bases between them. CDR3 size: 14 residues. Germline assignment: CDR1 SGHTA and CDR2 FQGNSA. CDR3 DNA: TGTGCCAGCAGCTTAGCCTCCTTTCAAGAGACCCAGTACTTC. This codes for CASSLASFQETQYF.

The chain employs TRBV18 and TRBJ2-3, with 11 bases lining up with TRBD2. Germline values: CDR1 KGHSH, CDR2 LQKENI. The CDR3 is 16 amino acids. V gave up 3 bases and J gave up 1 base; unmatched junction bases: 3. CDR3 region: CASSPTSGSRTDTQYF. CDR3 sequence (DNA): TGTGCCAGCTCACCCACTAGCGGGAGCCGCACAGATACGCAGTATTTT.

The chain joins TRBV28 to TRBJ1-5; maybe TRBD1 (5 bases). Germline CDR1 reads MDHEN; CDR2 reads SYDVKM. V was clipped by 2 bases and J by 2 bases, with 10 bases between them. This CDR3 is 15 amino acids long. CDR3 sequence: CASSLGGGGNQPQHF. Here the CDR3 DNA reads TGTGCCAGCAGTTTAGGGGGGGGAGGCAATCAGCCCCAGCATTTT.

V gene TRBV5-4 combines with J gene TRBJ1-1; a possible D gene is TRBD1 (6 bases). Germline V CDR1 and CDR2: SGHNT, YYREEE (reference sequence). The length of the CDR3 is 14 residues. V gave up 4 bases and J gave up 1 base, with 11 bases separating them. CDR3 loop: CASSPGGQNTEAFF. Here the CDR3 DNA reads TGTGCCAGCAGCCCCGGGGGGCAGAACACTGAAGCTTTCTTT.

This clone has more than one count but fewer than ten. The CDR3 DNA follows: TGTGCCAGCAGTTTTCCAGGGGTTCAAGAGACCCAGTACTTC. Protein sequence: CASSFPGVQETQYF. The chain uses TRBV28 and TRBJ2-5; the D gene is possibly TRBD1 (6 bases). V lost 3 bases, J lost 2 bases, and 10 bases lay in between. This CDR3 has 14 residues. The germline gives CDR1 MDHEN, CDR2 SYDVKM.

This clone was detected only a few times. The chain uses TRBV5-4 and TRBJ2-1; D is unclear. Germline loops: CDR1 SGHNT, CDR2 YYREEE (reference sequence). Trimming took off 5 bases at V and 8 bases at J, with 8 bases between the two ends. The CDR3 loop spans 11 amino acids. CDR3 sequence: CASSLGYEQFF. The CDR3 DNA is TGTGCCAGCAGTCTGGGCTATGAGCAGTTCTTC.

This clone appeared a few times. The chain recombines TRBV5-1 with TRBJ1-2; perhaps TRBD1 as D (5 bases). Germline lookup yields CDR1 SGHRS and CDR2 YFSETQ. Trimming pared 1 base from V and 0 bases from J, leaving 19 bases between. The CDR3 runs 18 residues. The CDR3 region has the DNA TGCGCCAGCAGCTTGATTACTCCCAGGGCGGGAACTAACTATGGCTACACCTTC. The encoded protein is CASSLITPRAGTNYGYTF. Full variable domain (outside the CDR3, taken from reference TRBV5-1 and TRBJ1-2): KAGVTQTPRYLIKTRGQQVTLSCSPISGHRSVSWYQQTPGQGLQFLFEYFSETQRNKGNFPGRFSGRQFSNSRSEMNVSTLELGDSALYLCASSLITPRAGTNYGYTFGSGTRLTVV.